Following are 20 T cell receptor beta chains from one sample sequenced in a study of blood T cells in healthy people across ages. Primed by a sample-barcoded 5' primer and a J-beta primer mix, a second PCR proceeded for 7 to 11 cycles. Via MiXCR, TCRdb re-called the 5' RACE reads, giving one row per CDR3 protein. The sample records a few hundred thousand distinct CDR3 sequences, approximately 30% being singletons. Material for sequencing was blood. The receptors derive from a woman in her 70s in good health.

In this sample, this clonotype turned up a few times. V usage is TRBV9 and J usage is TRBJ1-2, with D perhaps matching TRBD1 (5 bases). Germline V lookup: CDR1 SGDLS, CDR2 YYNGEE. CDR3 size: 13 residues. V lost 5 bases and J lost 4, with 12 bases in between. The CDR3 loop reads CASRLGPSYGYTF. In nucleotides, the CDR3 is TGTGCCAGCAGATTGGGACCGTCCTATGGCTACACCTTC.

In this sample, this clonotype turned up a few times. The chain is built from TRBV20-1 and TRBJ2-3; 9 bases match TRBD2. Per germline, CDR1 DFQATT and CDR2 SNEGSKA (reference sequence). The CDR3 contains 19 residues. Trimming at V came to 2 bases and at J to 0 bases, leaving 15 bases not matched to a gene. This chain's CDR3 is CSARSGGGGATWSTDTQYF. The DNA for the CDR3 is TGCAGTGCTAGATCTGGCGGCGGGGGGGCCACCTGGAGCACAGATACGCAGTATTTT.

This clonotype was detected only a few times. V and J are TRBV5-1 and TRBJ2-3; possibly TRBD1 for D (6 bases). The germline V gene encodes CDR1 SGHRS and CDR2 YFSETQ. The ends were cut back, 6 bases at V and 6 bases at J, with 23 bases in the middle. The CDR3 covers 16 residues. CDR3 loop: CASNTGRGAEGDTQYF. CDR3 nucleotides: TGCGCCAGCAATACAGGGAGAGGAGCTGAGGGTGATACGCAGTATTTT.

This chain links TRBV5-1 with TRBJ1-2, with unresolved D. The CDR3 extends over 12 amino acids. Germline CDR1 and CDR2: SGHRS and YFSETQ. V was cut by 0 bases and J by 8 bases, with 8 bases left in between. CDR3 loop: CASSLDSKGYTF. CDR3 DNA sequence: TGCGCCAGCAGCTTGGACTCAAAGGGCTACACCTTC.

Only a few counts were recorded for this clonotype. The V call is TRBV4-3, the J call TRBJ1-4; D possibly corresponds to TRBD1 (6 bases). Trimming removed 4 bases from V and 0 bases from J, with 9 bases in between. CDR1 is LGHNA and CDR2 is YSLEER in the germline V gene. The CDR3 is 15 residues long. The CDR3, as DNA: TGCGCCAGCAGCCGAGCAGGGGCAACTAATGAAAAACTGTTTTTT. It encodes CASSRAGATNEKLFF.

The J gene is TRBJ2-1, the V gene TRBV6-2 or TRBV6-3; TRBD2 agrees at 7 bases. CDR3 length equals 16 residues. Germline lookup yields CDR1 MNHEY and CDR2 SVGEGT. Trimming took 6 bases from V and 0 from J; bases not matched to a gene: 8. In DNA, the CDR3 is TGTGCCAGCAGCCCTAAAGCGGGGAGCTCCTACAATGAGCAGTTCTTC. Amino acids: CASSPKAGSSYNEQFF.

This clonotype has more than one count but fewer than ten. The genes are TRBV15 and TRBJ2-2; D not certain. Per the germline V gene, CDR1 is LNHNV and CDR2 is YYDKDF (reference sequence). V lost 1 base to trimming and J lost 4 bases, with 1 base between them. CDR3 length: 12 amino acids. The CDR3 DNA is TGTGCCACCAGCAGAGCCACCGGGGAGCTGTTTTTT. Residues: CATSRATGELFF.

This clonotype was counted a few times. J is TRBJ2-7 and V is TRBV18; D unresolved. This CDR3 region has 14 residues. V lost 3 bases, J lost 5 bases, and 14 bases lay in between. The germline V gene encodes CDR1 KGHSH and CDR2 LQKENI. The CDR3 region has the DNA TGTGCCAGCTCACCCGACCTCTCCAGTGACGAGCAGTACTTC. Translating gives CASSPDLSSDEQYF.

V and J are TRBV27 and TRBJ2-5; either TRBD1 or TRBD2 may supply D (5 bases each). The J call may be wrong; the DNA end is better matched by TRBJ2-1. This CDR3 has 13 residues. CDR1 and CDR2 (germline): MNHEY, SMNVEV (reference sequence). DNA for the CDR3: TGTGCCAGCAGTTTAGAGTGGGGGAATGAGCAGTTCTTC. Translation: CASSLEWGNEQFF.

This clonotype came up a few times. The V call is TRBV7-9, the J call TRBJ1-3; D not resolved. Deletions cut 5 bases from V and 0 bases from J, with 14 bases between. CDR1 and CDR2 (germline): SEHNR, FQNEAQ (reference sequence). This CDR3 is built from 16 residues. CDR3: CASSPALVSSGNTIYF. The DNA of the CDR3 is TGTGCCAGCAGCCCAGCCCTGGTCAGCTCTGGAAACACCATATATTTT.

This clonotype was seen more than once but under ten times. The chain links TRBV12-3 or TRBV12-4 to TRBJ2-7, with 8 bases lining up with TRBD2. The CDR3 consists of 15 residues. V dropped 1 base and J dropped 3; count of bases not matched to a gene: 5. The CDR3 bases are TGTGCCAGCAGTTTAGGCGGGGGGATTAACTACGAGCAGTACTTC. Its protein product is CASSLGGGINYEQYF.

The chain combines TRBV10-3 with TRBJ1-5, with D uncertain. The CDR3 is 12 residues long. Germline V gene sequence: CDR1 ENHRY, CDR2 SYGVKD. The ends were cut back, 6 bases at V and 4 bases at J, with 7 bases in the middle. CDR3 in DNA: TGTGCCATCAGAGAAGGGAATCAGCCCCAGCATTTT. It specifies CAIREGNQPQHF.

This rearrangement joins TRBV2 to TRBJ1-6, with D hard to call. The CDR3 length is 16 residues. CDR1 SNHLY and CDR2 FYNNEI come from the germline V gene. The germline V and J ends were trimmed by 6 bases and 4 bases, with 16 bases remaining between them. The DNA of the CDR3 is TGTGCCAGCAGCCCGGAGGGCAGATCTTATAATTCACCCCTCCACTTT. Translated, it gives CASSPEGRSYNSPLHF.

The genes are TRBV18 and TRBJ1-3, with D possibly TRBD1 on 5 matching bases. The germline V gene has CDR1 KGHSH and CDR2 LQKENI. The CDR3 extends over 15 amino acids. V was trimmed by 1 base and J by 1 base, leaving 8 bases between them. DNA of the CDR3: TGTGCCAGCTCACCACAGGGGCAATCTGGAAACACCATATATTTT. Protein sequence: CASSPQGQSGNTIYF.

The chain couples TRBV7-8 to TRBJ1-2, with TRBD1 matching over 8 bases. CDR1 is SGHVS and CDR2 is FQNEAQ in the germline V gene. The junction had 13 bases not matched to a gene; V was cut back by 5 bases and J by 8 bases. The CDR3 extends over 15 amino acids. The CDR3 DNA is TGTGCCAGCAGCGCAATGGTAGGACAGGGCGCAGGCTACACCTTC. It translates to CASSAMVGQGAGYTF.

In this sample, this clonotype turned up a few times. The chain couples TRBV7-3 to TRBJ1-3; tentatively, D is TRBD1 (5 bases). The CDR3 is made up of 17 amino acids. Germline V gives CDR1 SGHTA, CDR2 FQGTGA. Trimming stripped 1 base from V and 0 bases from J, with 13 bases between. The CDR3 protein is CASSLNSPTASGNTIYF. In DNA form, the CDR3 reads TGTGCCAGCAGCTTAAATAGCCCGACAGCCTCTGGAAACACCATATATTTT. Filled out from reference TRBV7-3 and TRBJ1-3, the complete variable domain reads GAGVSQTPSNKVTEKGKYVELRCDPISGHTALYWYRQSLGQGPEFLIYFQGTGAADDSGLPNDRFFAVRPEGSVSTLKIQRTERGDSAVYLCASSLNSPTASGNTIYFGEGSWLTVV.

The V and J genes are TRBV4-2 and TRBJ2-5, with D perhaps TRBD2 (5 bases). CDR1 is LGHNA and CDR2 is YNFKEQ in the germline V gene. Trimming left V 0 bases short and J 5 bases short, with 16 bases between. The CDR3 length is 16 residues. The CDR3 loop reads CASSQDRTSGWETQYF. The CDR3, as DNA: TGTGCCAGCAGCCAAGATCGTACGAGCGGTTGGGAGACCCAGTACTTC.

This sequence joins TRBV18 and TRBJ1-2; D ambiguous. The CDR3 is 13 residues long. Germline lookup yields CDR1 KGHSH and CDR2 LQKENI. Trimming pared 3 bases from V and 7 bases from J, leaving 12 bases between. CDR3 DNA sequence: TGTGCCAGCTCACCTGTGGGAGGCGGTGGCTACACCTTC. Its translation is CASSPVGGGGYTF.

This clonotype was seen more than once but under ten times. CDR3 loop: CASSSEQGFHTEAFF. CDR3 DNA sequence: TGTGCCAGCAGCTCAGAACAGGGTTTTCATACTGAAGCTTTCTTT. The rearrangement links TRBV7-3 to TRBJ1-1; TRBD1 is a possible D gene (6 bases). The V end lost 4 bases, the J end lost 5 bases, and 17 bases lay between the germline ends. Germline-derived CDR1 and CDR2 are SGHTA and FQGTGA. This CDR3 has 15 residues.

The chain couples TRBV6-2 or TRBV6-3 to TRBJ1-6, with 8 bases matching TRBD1. The germline V gene encodes CDR1 MNHEY and CDR2 SVGEGT. The CDR3 spans 14 residues. V trimming: 5 bases; J trimming: 7 bases; junction bases outside the gene matches: 4. The CDR3 is CASSQGARNSPLHF. For the CDR3, the DNA is TGTGCCAGCAGTCAGGGGGCGCGGAATTCACCCCTCCACTTT.